This entry lists 30 T cell receptor beta chains sequenced from one sample in a study of OX40 agonist ivuxolimab in advanced cancers. Some clones are missing from TCRdb's copy, which holds only in-frame ones; the method was immunoSEQ multiplex PCR. The sample yields 60,000 or so clones, 80% to 85% seen once. Sample: CD4+ or CD8+ T cells sorted from blood, taken in a trial of the OX40 agonist ivuxolimab. The receptors derive from an adult with an advanced solid tumor such as melanoma, head and neck, liver or kidney cancer.

This clone ranks as medium-sized. The chain carries TRBV19 and TRBJ1-2, with 7 bases identical to TRBD1. The CDR3 runs to 13 residues. Germline V CDR1 and CDR2: LNHDA, SQIVND (reference sequence). Losses at the gene ends were 3 bases for V and 9 bases for J; bases not matched to a gene: 7. CDR3 in DNA: TGTGCCAGTAGTATTGGGACAGTCCCTCGCTACACCTTC. Its protein is CASSIGTVPRYTF.

The rearrangement links TRBV4-3 to TRBJ1-2, with TRBD1 as a possible D gene (5 bases). Trimming removed 1 base at V and 3 bases at J, with 9 bases between. The CDR3 has 14 residues. CDR1 and CDR2 (germline): LGHNA, YSLEER. This CDR3 reads CASSQVLQDYGYTF. DNA of the CDR3: TGCGCCAGCAGCCAAGTACTACAGGACTATGGCTACACCTTC.

This clone was counted between two and nine times. The chain joins TRBV5-1 to TRBJ2-7; 10 nucleotides match TRBD2. Germline CDR1 reads SGHRS; CDR2 reads YFSETQ. The CDR3 extends over 17 amino acids. Trimming cost V 2 bases and J 7 bases; bases outside gene matches: 15. CDR3 in amino acids: CASSLPGVSGRTMEQYF. The DNA of the CDR3 is TGCGCCAGCAGCTTACCTGGGGTTAGCGGGAGGACCATGGAGCAGTACTTC.

The chain carries TRBV15 and TRBJ1-6; TRBD1 matches at 7 bases. The CDR3 runs 18 residues. V was clipped by 7 bases and J by 0 bases; unmatched bases: 12. Germline V gene sequence: CDR1 LNHNV, CDR2 YYDKDF (reference sequence). CDR3 region: CATTLGSDRSSYNSPLHF. In DNA, the CDR3 is TGTGCCACCACCTTAGGGTCGGACAGGAGCTCCTATAATTCACCCCTCCACTTT.

The chain uses TRBV11-2 and TRBJ2-5, with D unresolved. V lost 3 bases, J lost 5 bases, and 13 bases lay in between. This CDR3 has 14 residues. In germline, CDR1 is SGHAT, CDR2 FQNNGV. The CDR3 DNA reads as TGTGCCAGCAGCTTTAGTCTGGGTCGGGAGACCCAGTACTTC. This encodes CASSFSLGRETQYF.

V gene TRBV19 combines with J gene TRBJ1-4; D is perhaps TRBD1 (5 bases). The CDR3 has 14 amino acids. Between the trimmed V and J ends, which lost 3 bases and 10 bases, there was a span of 15 bases. Germline loops: CDR1 LNHDA, CDR2 SQIVND (reference sequence). CDR3 sequence: CASSIMGGEGKLFF. The CDR3 DNA sequence: TGTGCCAGTAGTATTATGGGGGGAGAGGGAAAACTGTTTTTT.

The chain joins TRBV7-7 to TRBJ2-1; D call uncertain. The CDR3 sequence is 13 residues long. CDR1 SSHAT and CDR2 FNYEAQ come from the germline V gene (reference sequence). Trimming removed 0 bases from V and 7 bases from J, with 7 bases in between. The CDR3 reads CASSLAVGNEQFF. CDR3 nucleotide sequence: TGTGCCAGCAGCTTAGCCGTGGGAAATGAGCAGTTCTTC.

The rearrangement links TRBV7-8 to TRBJ1-1; no reliable D call. Germline V gene lookup returns CDR1 SGHVS and CDR2 FQNEAQ. There are 15 residues in the CDR3. Deletions cut 5 bases from V and 0 bases from J, with 13 bases between. Here the CDR3 reads CASSPRDNLNTEAFF. The CDR3 DNA sequence: TGTGCCAGCAGCCCACGCGACAACCTGAACACTGAAGCTTTCTTT.

V gene TRBV10-1 combines with J gene TRBJ1-6, with D possibly being TRBD1 (5 bases). CDR3 size: 14 residues. Deletions cut 2 bases from V and 9 bases from J, with 11 bases between. The V gene's germline CDR1 is WNHNN and CDR2 SYGVQD (reference sequence). In DNA form, the CDR3 reads TGCGCCAGCAGTGAGGAGCAGGGTGTTTCACCCCTCCACTTT. It yields the protein CASSEEQGVSPLHF.

The chain carries TRBV14 and TRBJ2-3; D is ambiguous. This CDR3 is 14 amino acids long. V was shortened by 0 bases and J by 4 bases, with 8 bases between the two germline ends. Looked up from germline, CDR1 is SGHDN and CDR2 is FVKESK. The CDR3 nucleotides are TGTGCCAGCAGCCAAGACCCCCGGGCAGATACGCAGTATTTT. Residues: CASSQDPRADTQYF.

V usage is TRBV7-2 and J usage is TRBJ2-3; tentatively, D is TRBD1 (5 bases). Trimming took 5 bases from V and 0 from J, leaving 12 bases between them. Per germline, CDR1 SGHTA and CDR2 FQGNSA. CDR3 length: 15 amino acids. The CDR3 DNA reads as TGTGCCAGCAGCCGGACAAGGGTTAGCACAGATACGCAGTATTTT. Its translation: CASSRTRVSTDTQYF.

This clone was recorded only once. The chain uses TRBV19 and TRBJ1-2; TRBD1 might be the D (6 bases). Trimming removed 3 bases at V and 10 bases at J, with 21 bases between. The CDR3 covers 15 residues. The germline V gene encodes CDR1 LNHDA and CDR2 SQIVND (reference sequence). The chain's CDR3 is CASSIRTDTISVYTF. In nucleotides, the CDR3 is TGTGCCAGTAGTATCCGGACAGATACTATAAGCGTCTACACCTTC.

V is TRBV19 and J is TRBJ1-5; a possible D gene is TRBD1 (6 bases). CDR1 and CDR2 (germline): LNHDA, SQIVND (reference sequence). CDR3 length equals 15 residues. Trimming shortened V by 3 bases and J by 2 bases, and 11 bases separated the two germline ends. CDR3 residues: CASSMRGFGNQPQHF. In DNA form, the CDR3 reads TGTGCCAGTAGTATGAGGGGGTTCGGCAATCAGCCCCAGCATTTT.

V and J are TRBV10-1 and TRBJ1-4; no reliable D call. The CDR3 spans 13 residues. The V end was cut by 5 bases, the J end by 7 bases, with 11 bases between. Germline V gives CDR1 WNHNN, CDR2 SYGVQD (reference sequence). The DNA for the CDR3 is TGCGCCAGCAGTACCGAAGTCGGTGAAAAACTGTTTTTT. This codes for CASSTEVGEKLFF.

The chain employs TRBV29-1 and TRBJ2-2, with TRBD2 matching over 10 bases. After removal of 6 bases from V and 2 bases from J, the junction contained 6 bases not matched to a gene. From germline, CDR1 is SQVTM and CDR2 ANQGSEA. The length of the CDR3 is 15 residues. The CDR3 bases are TGCAGCGTATCCCGGACTAGCGGAAACACCGGGGAGCTGTTTTTT. It translates to CSVSRTSGNTGELFF.

The chain has TRBV21-1 and TRBJ2-6; the table's D call, TRBD2, has no DNA check behind it. TRBV21-1 is marked as a pseudogene. CDR3 size: 17 residues. The CDR3 region is CASSQSPPPPGANVLTF. Here the CDR3 DNA reads TGTGCCAGCTCCCAAAGCCCCCCCCCTCCTGGGGCCAACGTCCTGACTTTC.

This sequence joins TRBV4-1 and TRBJ1-4; D might be TRBD1 (5 bases). Between the trimmed V and J ends, which lost 1 base and 0 bases, there was a span of 15 bases. The CDR3 totals 18 residues. Germline assignment: CDR1 MGHRA and CDR2 YSYEKL. CDR3 sequence: CASSQGVGGAATNEKLFF. CDR3 bases: TGCGCCAGCAGCCAAGGGGTCGGTGGGGCTGCAACTAATGAAAAACTGTTTTTT.

This sequence joins TRBV5-1 and TRBJ1-3, with TRBD1 as a possible D gene (5 bases). The CDR3 is made up of 15 amino acids. Per the germline V gene, CDR1 is SGHRS and CDR2 is YFSETQ. The V end lost 4 bases, the J end lost 0 bases, and 11 bases lay between the germline ends. The CDR3 coding sequence is TGCGCCAGCAGCCAGGACACGTCCTCTGGAAACACCATATATTTT. Translating it yields CASSQDTSSGNTIYF.

This chain joins TRBV7-2 and TRBJ2-1, with 12 bases fitting TRBD1. V dropped 5 bases and J dropped 6; count of bases not matched to a gene: 8. The CDR3 has 16 amino acids. Germline CDR1 reads SGHTA; CDR2 reads FQGNSA. The CDR3 coding sequence is TGTGCCAGCAGCCCAAACCGGGACAGGGGGCGCAATGAGCAGTTCTTC. Its translation: CASSPNRDRGRNEQFF.

V usage is TRBV5-1 and J usage is TRBJ2-1, with 9 bases lining up with TRBD2. Germline CDR1 and CDR2: SGHRS and YFSETQ. V shed 0 bases, J shed 8 bases, and the junction held 3 bases outside the gene matches. The CDR3 spans 14 residues. CDR3 loop: CASSLGGGADEQFF. As DNA, the CDR3 is TGCGCCAGCAGCTTGGGCGGGGGGGCTGATGAGCAGTTCTTC.

V is TRBV4-1 and J is TRBJ2-1; D is uncertain. CDR1 is MGHRA and CDR2 is YSYEKL in the germline V gene. The V end lost 1 base, the J end lost 0 bases, and 13 bases lay between the germline ends. CDR3 length: 17 residues. This CDR3 is CASSQGPSTYSYNEQFF. CDR3 in DNA: TGCGCCAGCAGCCAAGGGCCATCTACTTACTCCTACAATGAGCAGTTCTTC.

The J gene is TRBJ1-6, the V gene TRBV30; D ambiguous. Germline CDR1 and CDR2: GTSNPN and SVGIG (reference sequence). This CDR3 is built from 13 residues. The V and J ends lost 3 bases and 3 bases respectively, with 6 bases between them. The CDR3 region is CAWSLNYNSPLHF. CDR3 coding DNA: TGTGCCTGGAGCCTCAACTATAATTCACCCCTCCACTTT.

The rearrangement links TRBV12-5 to TRBJ2-7; D remains unclear. This CDR3 is built from 11 residues. Germline CDR1 reads LGHNT; CDR2 reads FRNRAP. The ends were cut back, 6 bases at V and 2 bases at J, with 5 bases in the middle. The DNA for the CDR3 is TGTGCTAGTGGCCCACCCTACGAGCAGTACTTC. This sequence encodes CASGPPYEQYF.

CDR3 in DNA: TGCGCCAGCAGCCGTTCTAGCGGCACCGGGGAGCTGTTTTTT. This codes for CASSRSSGTGELFF. The rearrangement links TRBV5-1 to TRBJ2-2; TRBD2 matches at 7 bases. The CDR3 spans 14 residues. The germline gives CDR1 SGHRS, CDR2 YFSETQ. J lost 4 bases, V lost 4 bases, and 4 bases had no gene match.

The chain joins TRBV2 to TRBJ1-2; no reliable D call. V was clipped by 7 bases and J by 4 bases, with 10 bases between them. The V gene's germline CDR1 is SNHLY and CDR2 FYNNEI. The CDR3 is 12 residues long. The CDR3 reads CASKGSSYGYTF. The CDR3 nucleotides are TGTGCCAGCAAGGGAAGTAGCTATGGCTACACCTTC.

V and J are TRBV15 and TRBJ2-7; D is unresolved. V was trimmed by 2 bases and J by 7 bases, leaving 15 bases between them. Germline V gives CDR1 LNHNV, CDR2 YYDKDF (reference sequence). The CDR3 is 14 amino acids. Here the CDR3 reads CATSRRLGSEEQYF. The DNA for the CDR3 is TGTGCCACCAGCAGACGCCTCGGATCAGAAGAGCAGTACTTC.

This clone was observed a few times. Here the CDR3 reads CASSLVAGLTDTQYF. In DNA, the CDR3 is TGCGCCAGCAGCTTGGTTGCAGGGCTCACAGATACGCAGTATTTT. The genes are TRBV5-1 and TRBJ2-3, with D perhaps matching TRBD1 (5 bases). The V end lost 0 bases, the J end lost 2 bases, and 10 bases lay between the germline ends. Germline CDR1 reads SGHRS; CDR2 reads YFSETQ. The CDR3 runs 15 residues.

This clone was counted once. The chain has TRBV11-3 and TRBJ2-3, with D possibly matching TRBD1 (6 bases). This CDR3 region has 14 residues. CDR1 is SGHNT and CDR2 is YENEEA in the germline V gene. The V and J ends lost 5 bases and 5 bases respectively, with 14 bases between them. The CDR3 region is CASSRAGDRDTQYF. CDR3 nucleotide sequence: TGTGCCAGCAGCCGGGCAGGGGATAGAGATACGCAGTATTTT.

The chain recombines TRBV19 with TRBJ1-4; tentative D call: TRBD1 (6 bases). The CDR3 is 14 residues long. Trimming pared 4 bases from V and 8 bases from J, leaving 14 bases between. Germline V lookup: CDR1 LNHDA, CDR2 SQIVND (reference sequence). This chain's CDR3 is CASSTGGSGEKLFF. The CDR3 bases are TGTGCCAGTAGTACCGGGGGCTCCGGGGAAAAACTGTTTTTT.

The rearrangement uses TRBV5-1 and TRBJ2-5, with D maybe TRBD2 (6 bases). This CDR3 has 15 amino acids. From germline, CDR1 is SGHRS and CDR2 YFSETQ. V was pared by 0 bases and J by 1 base, with 10 bases between. CDR3 region: CASSLEGLFQETQYF. CDR3 nucleotide sequence: TGCGCCAGCAGCTTGGAGGGACTCTTCCAAGAGACCCAGTACTTC.